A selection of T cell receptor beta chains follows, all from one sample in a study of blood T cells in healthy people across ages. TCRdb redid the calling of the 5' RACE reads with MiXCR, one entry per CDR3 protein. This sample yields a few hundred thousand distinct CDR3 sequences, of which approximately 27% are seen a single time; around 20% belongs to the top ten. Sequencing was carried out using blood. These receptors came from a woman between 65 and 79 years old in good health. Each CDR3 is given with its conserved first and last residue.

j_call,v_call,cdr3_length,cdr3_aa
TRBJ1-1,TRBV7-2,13,CAGSRQGAPEAFF
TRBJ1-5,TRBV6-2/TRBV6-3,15,CASSWDGQLNQPQHF
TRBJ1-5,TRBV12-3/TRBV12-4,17,CASSPRMDEGINQPQHF
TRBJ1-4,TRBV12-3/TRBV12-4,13,CASSPPRGEKLFF
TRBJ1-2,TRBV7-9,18,CASSLISRGTGFVYGYTF
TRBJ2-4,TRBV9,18,CASSARMTGLGAKNIQYF
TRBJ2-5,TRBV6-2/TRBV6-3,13,CASSPSGGRTQYF
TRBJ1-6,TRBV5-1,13,CASSGQGVSPLHF
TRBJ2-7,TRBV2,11,CASSYDWEQYF
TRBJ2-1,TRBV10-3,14,CAMAGGEIHNEQFF
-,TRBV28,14,CASSTGNIGYEQYF
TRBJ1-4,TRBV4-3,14,CASSQRAHREKLFF
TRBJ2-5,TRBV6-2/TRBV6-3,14,CASSFRQGEETQYF
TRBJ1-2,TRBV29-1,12,CSLTRQNYGYTF